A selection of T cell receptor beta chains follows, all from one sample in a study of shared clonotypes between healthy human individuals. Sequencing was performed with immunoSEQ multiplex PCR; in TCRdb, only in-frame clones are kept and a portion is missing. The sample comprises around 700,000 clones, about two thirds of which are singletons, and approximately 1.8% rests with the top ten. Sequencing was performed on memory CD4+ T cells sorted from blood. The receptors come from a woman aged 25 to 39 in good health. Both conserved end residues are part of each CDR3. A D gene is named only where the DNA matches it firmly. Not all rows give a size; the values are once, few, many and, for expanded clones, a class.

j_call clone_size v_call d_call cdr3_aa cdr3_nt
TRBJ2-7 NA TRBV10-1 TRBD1 CASSEGQGYRQYF TGCGCCAGCAGTGAAGGACAGGGGTATCGGCAGTACTTC
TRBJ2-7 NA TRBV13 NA CASSLGRAVGEQYF TGTGCCAGCAGCTTAGGCAGGGCGGTAGGCGAGCAGTACTTC
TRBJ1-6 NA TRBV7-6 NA CASSLVNSPLHF TGTGCCAGCAGCTTAGTAAATTCACCCCTCCACTTT
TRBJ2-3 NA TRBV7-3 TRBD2 CASSPGLAVDTQYF TGTGCCAGCAGCCCAGGACTAGCCGTAGATACGCAGTATTTT
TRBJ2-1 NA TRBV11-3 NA CASTPREGSEQFF TGTGCCAGCACCCCACGCGAGGGATCCGAGCAGTTCTTC
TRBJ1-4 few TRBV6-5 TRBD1 CASSWGLGQGNEKLFF TGTGCCAGCAGTTGGGGGTTGGGACAGGGGAATGAAAAACTGTTTTTT
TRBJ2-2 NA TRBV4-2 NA CASSQEPGRRGHAGELFF TGTGCCAGCAGCCAAGAGCCAGGGCGTAGAGGCCACGCCGGGGAGCTGTTTTTT
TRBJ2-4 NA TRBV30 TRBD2 CAWSDRTSWYIQYF TGTGCCTGGAGTGACCGGACTAGCTGGTACATTCAGTACTTC
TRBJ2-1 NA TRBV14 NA CASSQLTSSYPFF TGTGCCAGCAGCCAGCTTACTAGTTCATACCCTTTCTTC
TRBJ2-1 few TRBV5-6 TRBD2 CASSFRTSGSYNEQFF TGTGCCAGCAGCTTCCGGACTAGCGGTTCCTACAATGAGCAGTTCTTC
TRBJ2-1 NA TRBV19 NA CASNPGHSLSSYNEQFF TGTGCCAGTAACCCCGGGCACAGCTTAAGCTCCTACAATGAGCAGTTCTTC
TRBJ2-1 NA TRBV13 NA CASSPITVVSGEQFF TGTGCCAGCAGCCCGATCACGGTAGTGAGCGGTGAGCAGTTCTTC
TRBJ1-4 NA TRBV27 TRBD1 CASSSGQGDNEKLFF TGTGCCAGCAGTTCCGGACAGGGGGATAATGAAAAACTGTTTTTT
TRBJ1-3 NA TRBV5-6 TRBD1 CASSWVAGQGASGNTIYF TGTGCCAGCAGCTGGGTGGCGGGACAGGGGGCGTCTGGAAACACCATATATTTT
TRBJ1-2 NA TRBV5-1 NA CASSDSLGGGYGYTF TGCGCCAGCAGCGATTCCCTGGGGGGAGGCTATGGCTACACCTTC
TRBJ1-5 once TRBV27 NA CASSLNPSNQPQHF TGTGCCAGCAGTCTCAACCCTAGCAATCAGCCCCAGCATTTT
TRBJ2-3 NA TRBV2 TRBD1 CASSEVKTGATDTQYF TGTGCCAGCAGTGAAGTGAAGACAGGGGCCACAGATACGCAGTATTTT
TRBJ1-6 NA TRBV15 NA CATSRDEGSPLHF TGTGCCACCAGCAGAGATGAAGGATCACCCCTCCACTTT
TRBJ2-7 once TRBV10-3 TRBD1 CAISGGQAREQYF TGTGCCATCAGTGGAGGACAGGCTCGCGAGCAGTACTTC
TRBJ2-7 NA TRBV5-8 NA CASSPPGVVYEQYF TGTGCCAGCAGCCCCCCGGGGGTCGTCTACGAGCAGTACTTC
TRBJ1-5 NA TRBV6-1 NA CASSEARYNQPQHF TGTGCCAGCAGTGAAGCGAGGTACAATCAGCCCCAGCATTTT
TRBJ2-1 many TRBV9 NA CASSLGAEQFF TGTGCCAGCAGCCTCGGGGCTGAGCAGTTCTTC
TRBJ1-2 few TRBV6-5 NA CASSYIGGYGYTF TGTGCCAGCAGTTACATAGGGGGCTATGGCTACACCTTC
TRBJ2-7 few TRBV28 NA CASSFSMAFQYF TGTGCCAGCAGTTTTTCCATGGCTTTTCAGTACTTC
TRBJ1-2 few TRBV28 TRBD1 CASSLIGTGTNYGYTF TGTGCCAGCAGTTTAATCGGGACAGGGACTAACTATGGCTACACCTTC
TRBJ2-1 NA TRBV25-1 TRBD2 CASSGGGAGGSEQFF TGTGCCAGCAGTGGGGGCGGGGCGGGAGGAAGTGAGCAGTTCTTC
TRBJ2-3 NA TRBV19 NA CASSIGTDTDTQYF TGTGCCAGTAGTATAGGGACAGACACAGATACGCAGTATTTT
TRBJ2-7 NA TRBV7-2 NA CASSSHRGSEQYF TGTGCCAGCAGCTCCCACCGGGGCTCCGAGCAGTACTTC
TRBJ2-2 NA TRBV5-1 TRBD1 CATSGTDYTGELFF TGCGCCACTTCCGGGACAGACTACACCGGGGAGCTGTTTTTT
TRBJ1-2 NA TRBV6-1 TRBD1 CARLTGGLPGRGYTF TGTGCCAGGTTGACAGGGGGCTTACCTGGCCGGGGCTACACCTTC
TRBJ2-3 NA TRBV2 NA CASKKDSSTDTQYF TGTGCCAGCAAGAAAGACAGTAGCACAGATACGCAGTATTTT
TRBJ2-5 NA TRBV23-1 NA CASSQDRKETQYF TGCGCCAGCAGTCAAGACAGGAAAGAGACCCAGTACTTC
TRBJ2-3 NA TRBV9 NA CASGLPPFGTQYF TGTGCCAGCGGACTCCCGCCTTTCGGTACGCAGTATTTT
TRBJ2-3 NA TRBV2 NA CASIVATSTDTQYF TGTGCCAGCATAGTAGCGACTAGCACAGATACGCAGTATTTT
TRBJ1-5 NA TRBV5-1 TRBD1 CASSPEPPGQGSGQPQHF TGCGCCAGCAGCCCCGAACCCCCGGGACAGGGATCTGGTCAGCCCCAGCATTTT
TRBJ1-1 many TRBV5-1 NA CASSLADINEAFF TGCGCCAGCAGCTTGGCCGACATTAATGAAGCTTTCTTT
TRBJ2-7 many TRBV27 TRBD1 CASSRTGSSYEQYF TGTGCCAGCAGTCGGACAGGGAGCTCCTACGAGCAGTACTTC
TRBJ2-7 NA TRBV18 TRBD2 CASSPPSGQSYEQYF TGTGCCAGCTCACCACCTAGCGGGCAATCCTACGAGCAGTACTTC
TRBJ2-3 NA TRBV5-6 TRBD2 CASSFLLASGLTDTQYF TGTGCCAGCAGCTTCCTGTTGGCTAGCGGACTCACAGATACGCAGTATTTT
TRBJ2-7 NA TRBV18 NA CASSNLRGKLYEQYF TGTGCCAGCTCTAACTTGAGGGGGAAGCTCTACGAGCAGTACTTC
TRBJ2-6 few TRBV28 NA CASSTLEGGLSGANVLTF TGTGCCAGCAGTACTCTGGAGGGGGGTCTCTCTGGGGCCAACGTCCTGACTTTC
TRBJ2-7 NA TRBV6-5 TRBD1 CASSRTGSDEQYF TGTGCCAGCAGTAGGACAGGTTCGGACGAGCAGTACTTC
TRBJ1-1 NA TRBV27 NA CASSLSGGDTEAFF TGTGCCAGCAGTTTATCAGGGGGAGACACTGAAGCTTTCTTT
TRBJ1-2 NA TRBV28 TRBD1 CASSNRDRASVNYGYTF TGTGCCAGCAGTAATAGGGACAGGGCCTCCGTTAACTATGGCTACACCTTC
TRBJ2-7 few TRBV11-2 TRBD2 CASSLGRLAATYEQYF TGTGCCAGCAGCTTAGGAAGACTAGCGGCTACCTACGAGCAGTACTTC
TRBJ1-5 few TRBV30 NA CAWSGGDSQPQHF TGTGCCTGGAGTGGGGGGGATTCGCAGCCCCAGCATTTT
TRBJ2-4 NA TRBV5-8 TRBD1 CASSPGQGWNIQYF TGTGCCAGCAGCCCGGGACAGGGGTGGAACATTCAGTACTTC
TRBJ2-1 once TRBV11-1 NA CASSGLKREQFF TGTGCCAGCAGCGGACTGAAGCGGGAGCAGTTCTTC
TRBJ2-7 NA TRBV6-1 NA CASSEFLTYEQYF TGTGCCAGCAGTGAATTCCTAACCTACGAGCAGTACTTC
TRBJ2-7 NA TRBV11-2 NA CASSRAEGSYEQYF TGTGCCAGCAGCCGCGCGGAGGGGTCCTACGAGCAGTACTTC
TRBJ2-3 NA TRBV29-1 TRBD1 CSETGDLTDTQYF TGCAGCGAGACAGGGGACCTCACAGATACGCAGTATTTT
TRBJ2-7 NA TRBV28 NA CASMGPSYEQYF TGTGCCAGCATGGGGCCTTCCTACGAGCAGTACTTC